A single sample gave rise to the 11 T cell receptor beta chains below, sequenced in a study of Ad26.COV2.S vaccination and SARS-CoV-2 variants. Here immunoSEQ multiplex PCR was the method, and the copy in TCRdb shows in-frame clones only, minus some. The sample contains just over 350,000 clones, around 92% of which appear only once. Source: peripheral blood, taken after recovery from COVID-19. These receptor sequences come from a human donor who had recovered from COVID-19.

The rearrangement uses TRBV6-5 and TRBJ2-7, with 7 bases identical to TRBD1. Trimming at V came to 4 bases and at J to 3 bases, leaving 6 bases not matched to a gene. Germline V lookup: CDR1 MNHEY, CDR2 SVGAGI. This CDR3 is built from 14 residues. CDR3: CASSLPGQSYEQYF. CDR3 sequence (DNA): TGTGCCAGCAGTTTGCCGGGACAGAGCTACGAGCAGTACTTC.

This chain links TRBV11-2 with TRBJ2-4; TRBD2 matches at 11 bases. The CDR3 is made up of 17 amino acids. With V trimmed by 5 bases and J by 0 bases, 6 bases remained unmatched. Per germline, CDR1 SGHAT and CDR2 FQNNGV. DNA of the CDR3: TGTGCCAGCAGCCCCATAGCGGGGGGGATAGCCAAAAACATTCAGTACTTC. It yields the protein CASSPIAGGIAKNIQYF. The full variable domain, with the rest looked up from reference TRBV11-2 and TRBJ2-4, is EAGVAQSPRYKIIEKRQSVAFWCNPISGHATLYWYQQILGQGPKLLIQFQNNGVVDDSQLPKDRFSAERLKGVDSTLKIQPAKLEDSAVYLCASSPIAGGIAKNIQYFGAGTRLSVL.

This rearrangement joins TRBV7-7 to TRBJ2-2, with 9 bases identical to TRBD1. CDR1 and CDR2 from the germline V gene are SSHAT and FNYEAQ (reference sequence). The CDR3 runs to 15 residues. V was pared by 6 bases and J by 6 bases, with 8 bases of the junction left unmatched. The CDR3 bases are TGTGCCAGCAGGCCCGGGACAGGGAGTCCCGGGGAGCTGTTTTTT. This translates into CASRPGTGSPGELFF.

The V and J genes are TRBV5-4 and TRBJ1-2, with D perhaps TRBD1 (5 bases). The CDR3 is 14 residues long. Per the germline V gene, CDR1 is SGHNT and CDR2 is YYREEE (reference sequence). Trimming shortened V by 5 bases and J by 4 bases, and 15 bases separated the two germline ends. This CDR3 reads CASSGGVSPYGYTF. DNA of the CDR3: TGTGCCAGCAGTGGGGGGGTGTCCCCCTATGGCTACACCTTC. Looking up the rest from reference TRBV5-4 and TRBJ1-2 gives the full variable domain: ETGVTQSPTHLIKTRGQQVTLRCSSQSGHNTVSWYQQALGQGPQFIFQYYREEENGRGNFPPRFSGLQFPNYSSELNVNALELDDSALYLCASSGGVSPYGYTFGSGTRLTVV.

The rearrangement links TRBV19 to TRBJ2-2; D is undetermined. There are 13 residues in the CDR3. With 5 bases removed from V and 5 bases from J, the gap between germline ends came to 9 bases. Germline CDR1 and CDR2: LNHDA and SQIVND (reference sequence). The CDR3 loop is CASSLVSTGELFF. CDR3 in DNA: TGTGCCAGTAGTTTAGTTTCGACCGGGGAGCTGTTTTTT.

This chain links TRBV27 with TRBJ1-3; D ambiguous. CDR3 length equals 11 residues. The germline V and J ends were trimmed by 8 bases and 3 bases, with 5 bases remaining between them. Germline CDR1 reads MNHEY; CDR2 reads SMNVEV (reference sequence). The CDR3 loop reads CASVGGNTIYF. The CDR3 nucleotides read TGTGCCAGCGTGGGTGGAAACACCATATATTTT.

The J gene is TRBJ2-2, the V gene TRBV6-2 or TRBV6-3; 10 bases are a match to TRBD2. CDR3 length: 17 residues. J lost 2 bases, V lost 4 bases, and 7 bases had no gene match. The germline CDR1 and CDR2 sequences are MNHEY and SVGEGT. The CDR3 reads CASSLISGGTNTGELFF. The CDR3 region has the DNA TGTGCCAGCAGTTTGATTAGCGGGGGGACCAACACCGGGGAGCTGTTTTTT.

This chain links TRBV15 with TRBJ2-1, with TRBD2 matching over 14 bases. J was trimmed by 10 bases and V by 7 bases; bases with no gene match: 9. This CDR3 is built from 15 residues. From germline, CDR1 is LNHNV and CDR2 YYDKDF (reference sequence). CDR3: CATTPTSGGAREQFF. The CDR3, as DNA: TGTGCCACCACCCCGACTAGCGGGGGGGCAAGGGAGCAGTTCTTC.

This CDR3 reads CASSLDQGNTEAFF. The CDR3 nucleotides read TGTGCCAGCAGCTTAGATCAGGGGAACACTGAAGCTTTCTTT. The chain links TRBV7-7 to TRBJ1-1; TRBD1 might be the D (5 bases). In germline, CDR1 is SSHAT, CDR2 FNYEAQ (reference sequence). This CDR3 region has 14 residues. V lost 1 base to trimming and J lost 1 base, with 7 bases between them.

The chain is built from TRBV18 and TRBJ1-6, with D maybe TRBD1 (6 bases). The length of the CDR3 is 15 residues. V was cut by 0 bases and J by 15 bases, with 18 bases left in between. CDR1 KGHSH and CDR2 LQKENI come from the germline V gene. The CDR3: CASSPPNRDHADLHF. CDR3 nucleotide sequence: TGTGCCAGCTCACCACCGAACAGGGACCACGCCGACCTCCACTTT.

The chain couples TRBV6-2 or TRBV6-3 to TRBJ2-2; D might be TRBD2 (6 bases). This CDR3 has 15 residues. Germline loops: CDR1 MNHEY, CDR2 SVGEGT. Trimming shortened V by 5 bases and J by 1 base, and 11 bases separated the two germline ends. In nucleotides, the CDR3 is TGTGCCAGCAGTCCCCCGACTAGGAACACCGGGGAGCTGTTTTTT. Translated, it gives CASSPPTRNTGELFF.